The TCR beta chain under discussion was sequenced for a study of blood T cell repertoires in COVID-19. Study summary: The study drew acute and convalescent COVID-19 samples from the United States, Italy and Spain. T cells, B-cell-depleted T cells, or PBMCs provided the cDNA or gDNA that served as material.

Original processing methods: Amplifying reference gene primers gave estimates of nucleated cell counts. Sequenced by immunoSEQ multiplex PCR; TCRdb stores in-frame clones only, minus some. That table supplies the V and J calls and clone size; D and trimming were determined from the DNA. The sample gives about 240,000 clones, roughly 76% of which show up once; roughly 8% is in the top ten. The receptor comes from a woman of 80 years or more with COVID-19, enrolled during active disease. Sequenced material: peripheral blood.

The CDR3 protein is CASSQGDKMPQHF. As DNA, the CDR3 is TGTGCCAGCAGCCAAGGCGACAAAATGCCCCAGCATTTT. The genes are TRBV3-1 (or the pseudogene TRBV3-2) and TRBJ1-5; D is undetermined. The length of the CDR3 is 13 residues. The germline V and J ends were trimmed by 1 base and 9 bases, with 10 bases remaining between them. In germline, CDR1 is LGHDT, CDR2 YNNKEL (reference sequence).